The 5 T cell receptor beta chains listed next were all sequenced from one sample in a study of blood T cell repertoires in COVID-19 (dated by TCRdb to the early 2020s). The library was prepared using the immunoSEQ multiplex PCR assay. TCRdb's version of the immuneACCESS table is confined to in-frame rearrangements and falls short of the full clone set. An unresolved V gene accounts for under half of the shortfall where checked; the remainder is of unknown origin. The sample table shows 310,000 or so clones, and about 90% are seen once. The ten largest clones represent roughly 1.5% of the sample. The sequencing input was PBMCs or T cells enriched from blood (not recorded which). The receptor set was obtained from a woman aged 18-35 years with acute COVID-19.

V gene TRBV30 combines with J gene TRBJ2-2; D call uncertain. V was shortened by 0 bases and J by 6 bases, with 11 bases between the two germline ends. The CDR3 is 14 residues long. Germline lookup yields CDR1 GTSNPN and CDR2 SVGIG (reference sequence). CDR3 in amino acids: CAWSVRPLAGELFF. The DNA of the CDR3 is TGTGCCTGGAGTGTACGCCCACTTGCCGGGGAGCTGTTTTTT.

The chain has TRBV5-1 and TRBJ2-1; 7 bases line up with TRBD1. The CDR3 sequence is 18 residues long. With V trimmed by 0 bases and J by 2 bases, 11 bases remained unmatched. CDR1 and CDR2 (germline): SGHRS, YFSETQ. DNA of the CDR3: TGCGCCAGCAGCTTGGTTTCACAGACAGGGATCGCCTACAATGAGCAGTTCTTC. This gives the protein CASSLVSQTGIAYNEQFF.

The count of this clone is one. CDR3 amino acids: CATSDPGTGNYNEQFF. In DNA form, the CDR3 reads TGTGCCACCAGTGATCCCGGGACAGGGAACTACAATGAGCAGTTCTTC. V usage is TRBV24-1 and J usage is TRBJ2-1, with TRBD1 identical over 9 bases. The CDR3 has 16 amino acids. V was pared by 3 bases and J by 3 bases, with 5 bases of the junction left unmatched. Germline CDR1 and CDR2: KGHDR and SFDVKD.

This chain uses TRBV7-9 with TRBJ2-5, with 10 bases matching TRBD2. The length of the CDR3 is 18 residues. Per the germline V gene, CDR1 is SEHNR and CDR2 is FQNEAQ (reference sequence). The V segment lost 2 bases and the J segment 1 base; nucleotides outside the gene matches: 10. The CDR3 DNA is TGTGCCAGCAGCTTATCGGAGGGTAGCGGGAGGTCCCAAGAGACCCAGTACTTC. This encodes CASSLSEGSGRSQETQYF.

Here the CDR3 reads CASSSQPTGTYGYTF. The CDR3, as DNA: TGTGCCAGCAGTTCGCAACCGACAGGGACCTATGGCTACACCTTC. This chain joins TRBV6-5 and TRBJ1-2, with 7 bases that match TRBD1. Trimming cost V 4 bases and J 4 bases; bases outside gene matches: 9. The CDR3 has 15 residues. Germline assignment: CDR1 MNHEY and CDR2 SVGAGI.